A single T cell receptor (beta chain) is shown here with its context. No cognate antigen has been identified for it. Per-base qualities were not stored, and no clone one base away is much larger. CDR1 and CDR2 are read off the germline V gene (reference sequence) as LNHDA and SQIVND. A distance of 8 bases separates the germline ends of V and J, which lose 1 base and 1 base respectively. The CDR3 runs 15 residues from the cysteine to the phenylalanine. Only CDR3 DNA remains: 45 bases, in frame from the first base. Each collaborating institution followed its own protocols to collect whole blood in K2EDTA tubes. For TCRbeta analysis, collaborators shipped samples in one of three forms: frozen whole blood, isolated PBMCs, or DNA extracted from either of those sample types. The data originate from a study of blood T cell repertoires in COVID-19 (dated by TCRdb to between 2020 and 2021). Turning to the overall study: Samples covering the acute and convalescent phases of COVID-19 were provided by collaborators in the United States, Italy and Spain. The prospective study material was composed of cDNA or gDNA derived from T cells, B-cell-depleted T cells, or PBMCs. Subjects who had been exposed to COVID-19, were actively infected with it, or had recovered from it provided the deeply sampled blood TCRbeta repertoires that made up the dataset. The repertoires were released in a freely available public database intended as a resource for research on the immune response to SARS-CoV-2. The samples were drawn from two sources: the first 160 participants of the ongoing ImmuneRACE study, and 1,000 to 1,500 subjects contributed by 6 global collaborators. A de-identified subject ID, COVID-19 status, age in years and sex were almost always included in the sample metadata. Where available, HLA class I and class II types were obtained from metadata supplied by the sample provider rather than from assay-based typing. Study-wide conclusions, independent of this receptor: Clinical and demographic metadata were provided uncurated, with the amount varying by source and participant.

TCRbeta CDR3 regions were amplified from genomic DNA by means of the immunoSEQ Assay, a bias-controlled multiplex PCR. The authors' analysis ran thus. The number of nucleated cells in each sample was estimated by amplification of reference gene primers within the assay. Sequence reads were collapsed and filtered to measure the absolute abundance of every unique TCRbeta CDR3 rearrangement. For each sample, productive Simpson clonality was calculated as the square root of Simpson's diversity index over productive rearrangements. TCRdb provides this immuneACCESS table in a form limited to in-frame rearrangements. Some clones are lacking; in checked studies, under half of them reflect an unresolved V gene, and why the rest are absent is not known. V and J calls and clone size are as listed in that table; D and trimming were resolved from the DNA. Across this sample there are some 150,000 clones, with approximately 80% seen only once. Together, the top ten hold roughly 0.56% of the sample.

The clonotype was recovered from a man aged 60 to 69 with acute or convalescent COVID-19. The sequence joins TRBV19 to TRBJ1-5, and perhaps TRBD1 as D gene, on 5 matching bases. The sequenced material came from peripheral blood. The nucleotide sequence is TGTGCCAGTAGTATAGGGAGGGGAAGCAATCAGCCCCAGCATTTT. Translated, this is CASSIGRGSNQPQHF.